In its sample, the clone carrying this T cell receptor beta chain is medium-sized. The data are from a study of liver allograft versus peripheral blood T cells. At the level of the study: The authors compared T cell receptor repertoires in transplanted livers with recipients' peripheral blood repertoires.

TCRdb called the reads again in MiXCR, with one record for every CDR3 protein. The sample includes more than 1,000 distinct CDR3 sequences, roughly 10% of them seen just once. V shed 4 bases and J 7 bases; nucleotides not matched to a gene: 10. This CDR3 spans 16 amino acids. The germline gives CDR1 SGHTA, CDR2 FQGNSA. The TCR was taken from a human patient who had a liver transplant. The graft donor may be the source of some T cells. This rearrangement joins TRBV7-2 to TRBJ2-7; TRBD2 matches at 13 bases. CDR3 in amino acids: CASSSTGTSGVREQYF. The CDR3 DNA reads TGTGCCAGCAGCTCTACCGGGACTAGCGGGGTGAGGGAGCAGTACTTC.